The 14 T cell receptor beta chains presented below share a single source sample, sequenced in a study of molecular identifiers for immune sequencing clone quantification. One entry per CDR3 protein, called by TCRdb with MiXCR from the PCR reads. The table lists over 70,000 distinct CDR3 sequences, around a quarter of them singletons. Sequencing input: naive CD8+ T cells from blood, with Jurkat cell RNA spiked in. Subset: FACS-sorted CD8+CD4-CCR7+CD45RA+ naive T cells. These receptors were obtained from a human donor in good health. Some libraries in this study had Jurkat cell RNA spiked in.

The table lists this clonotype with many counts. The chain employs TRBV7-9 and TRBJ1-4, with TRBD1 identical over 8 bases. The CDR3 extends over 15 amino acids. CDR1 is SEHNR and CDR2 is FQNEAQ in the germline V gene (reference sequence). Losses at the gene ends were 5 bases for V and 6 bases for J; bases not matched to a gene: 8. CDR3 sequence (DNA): TGTGCCAGCAGCCCAGCACTGACAGGGGATGAAAAACTGTTTTTT. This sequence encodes CASSPALTGDEKLFF.

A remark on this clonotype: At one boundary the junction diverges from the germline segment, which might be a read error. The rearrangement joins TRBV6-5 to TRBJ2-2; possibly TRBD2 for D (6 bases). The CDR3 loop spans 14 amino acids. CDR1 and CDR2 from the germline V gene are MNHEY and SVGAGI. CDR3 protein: CASSSRLEAGELLF. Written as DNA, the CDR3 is TGTGCCAGCAGTTCCCGACTAGAAGCCGGGGAGCTGTTGTTT.

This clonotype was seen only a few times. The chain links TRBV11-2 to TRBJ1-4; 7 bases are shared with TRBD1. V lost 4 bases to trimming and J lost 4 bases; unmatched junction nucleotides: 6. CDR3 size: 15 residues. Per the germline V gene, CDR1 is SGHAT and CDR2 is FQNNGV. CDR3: CASSSGGGLNEKLFF. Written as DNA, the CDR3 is TGTGCCAGCAGCTCAGGAGGGGGCCTTAATGAAAAACTGTTTTTT. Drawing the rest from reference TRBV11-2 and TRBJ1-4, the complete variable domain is EAGVAQSPRYKIIEKRQSVAFWCNPISGHATLYWYQQILGQGPKLLIQFQNNGVVDDSQLPKDRFSAERLKGVDSTLKIQPAKLEDSAVYLCASSSGGGLNEKLFFGSGTQLSVL.

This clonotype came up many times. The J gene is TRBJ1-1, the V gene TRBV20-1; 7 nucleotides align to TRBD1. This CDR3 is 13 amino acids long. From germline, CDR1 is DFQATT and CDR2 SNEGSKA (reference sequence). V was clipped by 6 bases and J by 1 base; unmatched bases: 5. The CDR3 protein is CSADTGANTEAFF. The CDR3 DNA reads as TGCAGTGCGGATACAGGGGCGAACACTGAAGCTTTCTTT.

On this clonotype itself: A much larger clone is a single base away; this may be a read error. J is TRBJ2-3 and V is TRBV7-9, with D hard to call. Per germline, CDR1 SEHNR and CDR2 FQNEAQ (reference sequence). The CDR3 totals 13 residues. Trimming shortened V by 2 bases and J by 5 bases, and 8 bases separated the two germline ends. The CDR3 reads CASSLCAEDTQYF. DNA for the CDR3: TGTGCCAGCAGCTTATGTGCTGAAGATACGCAGTATTTT.

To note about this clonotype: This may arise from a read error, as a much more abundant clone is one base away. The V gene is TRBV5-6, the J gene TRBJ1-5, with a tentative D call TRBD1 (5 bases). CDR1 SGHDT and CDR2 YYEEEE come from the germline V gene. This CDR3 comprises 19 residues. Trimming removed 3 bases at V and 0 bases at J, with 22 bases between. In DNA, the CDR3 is TGTGCCAGCAGCTCCACTGGGGCCCATGTTTCGTATAGCAATCAGCCCCAGCATTTT. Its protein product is CASSSTGAHVSYSNQPQHF.

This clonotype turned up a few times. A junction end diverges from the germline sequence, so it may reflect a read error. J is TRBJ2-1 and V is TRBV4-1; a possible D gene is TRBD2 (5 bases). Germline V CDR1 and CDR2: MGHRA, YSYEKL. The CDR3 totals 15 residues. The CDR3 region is CARSQLGSSYNEQFF. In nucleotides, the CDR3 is TGCGCCCGCAGCCAACTAGGTAGCTCCTACAATGAGCAGTTCTTC.

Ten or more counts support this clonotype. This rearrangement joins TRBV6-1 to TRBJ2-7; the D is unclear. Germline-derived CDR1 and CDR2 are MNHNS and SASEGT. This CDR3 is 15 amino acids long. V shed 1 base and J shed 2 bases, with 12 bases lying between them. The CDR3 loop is CASSEGRLPPYEQYF. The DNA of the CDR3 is TGTGCCAGCAGTGAAGGCAGGCTACCCCCCTACGAGCAGTACTTC.

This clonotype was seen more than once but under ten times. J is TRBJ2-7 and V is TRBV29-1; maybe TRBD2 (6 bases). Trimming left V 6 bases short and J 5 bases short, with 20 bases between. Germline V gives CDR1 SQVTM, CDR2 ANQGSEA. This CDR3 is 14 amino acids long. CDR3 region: CSVFTPGLDHEQYF. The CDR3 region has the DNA TGCAGCGTCTTCACTCCGGGACTGGATCACGAGCAGTACTTC.

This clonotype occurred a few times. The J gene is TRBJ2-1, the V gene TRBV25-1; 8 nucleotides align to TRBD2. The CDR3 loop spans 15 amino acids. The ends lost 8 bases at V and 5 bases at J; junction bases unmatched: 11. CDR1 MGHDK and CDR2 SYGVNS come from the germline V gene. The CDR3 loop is CASSLYGTSNNEQFF. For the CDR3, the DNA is TGTGCCAGCTCGCTCTACGGGACTAGTAACAATGAGCAGTTCTTC.

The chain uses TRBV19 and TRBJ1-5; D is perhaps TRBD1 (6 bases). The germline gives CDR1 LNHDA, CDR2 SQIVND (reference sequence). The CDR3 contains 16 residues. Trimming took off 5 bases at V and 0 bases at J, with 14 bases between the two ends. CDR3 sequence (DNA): TGTGCCAGTAGTGAGACTACAGGGTATAGCAATCAGCCCCAGCATTTT. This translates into CASSETTGYSNQPQHF.

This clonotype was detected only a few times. For the CDR3, the DNA is TGTGCCAGCAGAGACCTTACCGGGACCCGAGACCCCAATGAGCAGTTCTTC. Protein product: CASRDLTGTRDPNEQFF. V is TRBV2 and J is TRBJ2-1; D tentatively fits TRBD1 or TRBD2 (5 bases each). V lost 6 bases, J lost 6 bases, and 24 bases lay in between. Germline V lookup: CDR1 SNHLY, CDR2 FYNNEI. The CDR3 covers 17 residues.

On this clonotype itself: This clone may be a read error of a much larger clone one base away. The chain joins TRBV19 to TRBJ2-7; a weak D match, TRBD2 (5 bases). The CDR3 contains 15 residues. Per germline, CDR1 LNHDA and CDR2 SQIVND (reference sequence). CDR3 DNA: TGTGCCGGTAGTATGGGGAGTTTACCCTCCTACGAGCAGTACTTC. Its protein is CAGSMGSLPSYEQYF.

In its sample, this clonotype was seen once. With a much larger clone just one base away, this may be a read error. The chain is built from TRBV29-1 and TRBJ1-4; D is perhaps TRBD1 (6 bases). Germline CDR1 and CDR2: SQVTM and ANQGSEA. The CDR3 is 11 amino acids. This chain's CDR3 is CSPRGGEKQFF. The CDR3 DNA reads TGCAGCCCACGAGGGGGGGAAAAACAGTTTTTT.